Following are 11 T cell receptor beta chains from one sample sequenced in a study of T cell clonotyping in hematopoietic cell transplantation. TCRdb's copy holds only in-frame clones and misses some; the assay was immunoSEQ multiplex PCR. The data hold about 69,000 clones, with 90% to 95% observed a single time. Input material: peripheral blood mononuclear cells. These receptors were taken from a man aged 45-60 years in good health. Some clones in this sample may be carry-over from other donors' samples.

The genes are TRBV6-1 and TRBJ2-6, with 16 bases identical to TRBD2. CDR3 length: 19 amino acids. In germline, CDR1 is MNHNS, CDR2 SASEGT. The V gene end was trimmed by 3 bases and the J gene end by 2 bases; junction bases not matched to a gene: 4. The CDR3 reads CASSDSGLAGGPGANVLTF. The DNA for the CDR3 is TGTGCCAGCAGTGATTCGGGACTAGCGGGGGGGCCTGGGGCCAACGTCCTGACTTTC.

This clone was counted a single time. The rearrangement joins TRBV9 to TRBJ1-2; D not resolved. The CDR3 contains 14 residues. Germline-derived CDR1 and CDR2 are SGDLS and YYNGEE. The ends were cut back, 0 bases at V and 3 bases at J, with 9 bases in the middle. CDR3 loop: CASSVENSYYGYTF. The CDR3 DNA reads TGTGCCAGCAGCGTAGAAAACAGCTACTATGGCTACACCTTC.

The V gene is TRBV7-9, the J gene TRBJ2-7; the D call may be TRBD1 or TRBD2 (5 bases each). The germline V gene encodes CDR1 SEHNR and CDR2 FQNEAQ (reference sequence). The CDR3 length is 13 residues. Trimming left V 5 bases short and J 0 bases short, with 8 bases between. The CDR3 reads CASSGGSSYEQYF. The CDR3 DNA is TGTGCCAGCAGCGGGGGTTCCTCCTACGAGCAGTACTTC.

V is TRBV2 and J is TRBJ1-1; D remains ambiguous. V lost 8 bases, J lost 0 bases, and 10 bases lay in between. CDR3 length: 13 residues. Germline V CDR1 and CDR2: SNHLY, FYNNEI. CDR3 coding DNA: TGTGCCAGCGATAGATCTATGAACACTGAAGCTTTCTTT. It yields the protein CASDRSMNTEAFF.

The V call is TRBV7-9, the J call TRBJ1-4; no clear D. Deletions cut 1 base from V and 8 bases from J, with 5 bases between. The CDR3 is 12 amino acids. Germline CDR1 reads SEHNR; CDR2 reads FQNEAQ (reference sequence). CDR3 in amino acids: CASSLGVEKLFF. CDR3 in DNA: TGTGCCAGCAGCTTAGGCGTGGAAAAACTGTTTTTT.

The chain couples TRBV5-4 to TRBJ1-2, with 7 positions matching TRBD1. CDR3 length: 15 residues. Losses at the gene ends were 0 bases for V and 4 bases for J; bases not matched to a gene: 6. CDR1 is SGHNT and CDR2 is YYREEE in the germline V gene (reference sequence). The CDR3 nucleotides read TGTGCCAGCAGCTTGGAGGGACAGTTGGTCTATGGCTACACCTTC. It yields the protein CASSLEGQLVYGYTF.

CDR3 protein: CASSVAPDRGMDTDTQYF. The CDR3 nucleotides read TGTGCCAGCAGCGTAGCCCCAGACAGGGGAATGGACACAGATACGCAGTATTTT. This chain links TRBV9 with TRBJ2-3; 8 bases match TRBD1. Trimming cost V 0 bases and J 2 bases; bases outside gene matches: 11. Looked up from germline, CDR1 is SGDLS and CDR2 is YYNGEE. This CDR3 spans 18 amino acids.

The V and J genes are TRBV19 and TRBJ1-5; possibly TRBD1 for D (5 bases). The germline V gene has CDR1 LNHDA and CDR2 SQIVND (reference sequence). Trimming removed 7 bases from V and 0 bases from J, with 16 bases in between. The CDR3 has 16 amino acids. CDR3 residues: CASTRRQWASNQPQHF. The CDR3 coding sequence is TGTGCCAGTACCAGACGACAGTGGGCTAGCAATCAGCCCCAGCATTTT.

The CDR3 region has the DNA TGCGCCAGCAGCCCCCTGACCCGCGACTCTGGAAACACCATATATTTT. Protein: CASSPLTRDSGNTIYF. This chain uses TRBV5-1 with TRBJ1-3; D is ambiguous. The CDR3 covers 16 residues. The germline V and J ends were trimmed by 4 bases and 0 bases, with 14 bases remaining between them. Germline CDR1 SGHRS, CDR2 YFSETQ.

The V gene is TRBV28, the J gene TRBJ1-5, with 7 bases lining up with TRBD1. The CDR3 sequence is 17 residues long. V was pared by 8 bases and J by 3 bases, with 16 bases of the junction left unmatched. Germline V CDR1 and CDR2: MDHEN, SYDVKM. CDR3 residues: CASRPGAGGYNNQPQHF. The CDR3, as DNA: TGTGCCAGCCGACCGGGGGCAGGGGGATATAACAATCAGCCCCAGCATTTT.

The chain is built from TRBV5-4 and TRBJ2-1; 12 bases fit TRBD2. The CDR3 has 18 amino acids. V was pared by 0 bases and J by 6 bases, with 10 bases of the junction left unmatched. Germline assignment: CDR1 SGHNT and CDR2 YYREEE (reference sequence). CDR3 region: CASSLVRASGGAANEQFF. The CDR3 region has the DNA TGTGCCAGCAGCTTGGTAAGAGCTAGCGGGGGGGCCGCCAATGAGCAGTTCTTC.